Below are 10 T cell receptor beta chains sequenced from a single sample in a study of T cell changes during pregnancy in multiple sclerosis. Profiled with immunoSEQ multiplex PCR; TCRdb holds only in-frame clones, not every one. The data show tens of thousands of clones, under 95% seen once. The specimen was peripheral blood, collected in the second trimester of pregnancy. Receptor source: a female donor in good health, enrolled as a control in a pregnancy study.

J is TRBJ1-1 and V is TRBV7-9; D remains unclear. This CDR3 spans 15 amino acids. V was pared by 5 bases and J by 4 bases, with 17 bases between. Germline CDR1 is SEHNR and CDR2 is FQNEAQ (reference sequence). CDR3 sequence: CASSLPSGLGTEAFF. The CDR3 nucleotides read TGTGCCAGCAGCCTACCCTCGGGGTTAGGCACTGAAGCTTTCTTT.

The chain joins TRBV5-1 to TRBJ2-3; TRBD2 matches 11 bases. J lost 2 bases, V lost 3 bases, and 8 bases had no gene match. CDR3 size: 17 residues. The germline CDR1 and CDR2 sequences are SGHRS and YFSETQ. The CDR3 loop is CASSSPGTSGFTDTQYF. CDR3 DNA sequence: TGCGCCAGCAGCTCACCCGGGACTAGCGGATTCACAGATACGCAGTATTTT.

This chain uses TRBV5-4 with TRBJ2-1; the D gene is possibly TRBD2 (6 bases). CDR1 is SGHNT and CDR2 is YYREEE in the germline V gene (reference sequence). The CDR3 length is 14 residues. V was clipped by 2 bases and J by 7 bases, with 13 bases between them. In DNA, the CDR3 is TGTGCCAGCAGCTTTCCGGGGAGGTCAAATGAGCAGTTCTTC. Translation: CASSFPGRSNEQFF.

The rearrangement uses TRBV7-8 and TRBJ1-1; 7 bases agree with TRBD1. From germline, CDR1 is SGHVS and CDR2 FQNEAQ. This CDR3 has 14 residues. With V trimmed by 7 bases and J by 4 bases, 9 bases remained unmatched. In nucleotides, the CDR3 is TGTGCCAGCACCGTCAGGGGGATTGGCACTGAAGCTTTCTTT. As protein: CASTVRGIGTEAFF.

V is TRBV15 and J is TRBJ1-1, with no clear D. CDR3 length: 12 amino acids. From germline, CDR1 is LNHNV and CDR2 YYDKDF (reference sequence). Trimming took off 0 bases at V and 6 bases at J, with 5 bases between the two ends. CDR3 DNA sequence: TGTGCCACCAGCAGAGATATCGCTGAAGCTTTCTTT. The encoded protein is CATSRDIAEAFF.

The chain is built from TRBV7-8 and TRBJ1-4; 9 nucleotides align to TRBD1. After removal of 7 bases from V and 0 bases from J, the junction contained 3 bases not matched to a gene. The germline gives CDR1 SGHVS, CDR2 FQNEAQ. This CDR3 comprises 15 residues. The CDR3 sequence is CASTRQGATNEKLFF. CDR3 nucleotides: TGTGCCAGCACCCGACAGGGGGCAACTAATGAAAAACTGTTTTTT. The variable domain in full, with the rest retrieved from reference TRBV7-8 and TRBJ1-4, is GAGVSQSPRYKVAKRGQDVALRCDPISGHVSLFWYQQALGQGPEFLTYFQNEAQLDKSGLPSDRFFAERPEGSVSTLKIQRTQQEDSAVYLCASTRQGATNEKLFFGSGTQLSVL.

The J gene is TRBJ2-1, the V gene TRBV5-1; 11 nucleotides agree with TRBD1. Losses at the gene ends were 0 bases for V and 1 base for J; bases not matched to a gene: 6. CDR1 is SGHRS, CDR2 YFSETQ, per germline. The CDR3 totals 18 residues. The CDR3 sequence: CASSLAGQGARSYNEQFF. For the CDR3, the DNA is TGCGCCAGCAGCTTGGCTGGACAGGGGGCGCGGTCCTACAATGAGCAGTTCTTC.

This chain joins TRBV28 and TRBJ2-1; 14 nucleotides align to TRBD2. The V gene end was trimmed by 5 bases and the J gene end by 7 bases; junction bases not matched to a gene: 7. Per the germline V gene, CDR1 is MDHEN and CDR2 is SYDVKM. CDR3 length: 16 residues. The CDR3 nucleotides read TGTGCCAGCAGTCACTGGACTAGCGGGAGGTGGAATGAGCAGTTCTTC. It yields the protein CASSHWTSGRWNEQFF.

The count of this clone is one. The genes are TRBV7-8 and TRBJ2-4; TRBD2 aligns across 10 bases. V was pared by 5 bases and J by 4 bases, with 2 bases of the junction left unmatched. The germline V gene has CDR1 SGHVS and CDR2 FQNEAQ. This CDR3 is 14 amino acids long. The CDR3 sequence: CASSRSGGKNIQYF. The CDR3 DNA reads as TGTGCCAGCAGCCGTAGCGGGGGGAAAAACATTCAGTACTTC.

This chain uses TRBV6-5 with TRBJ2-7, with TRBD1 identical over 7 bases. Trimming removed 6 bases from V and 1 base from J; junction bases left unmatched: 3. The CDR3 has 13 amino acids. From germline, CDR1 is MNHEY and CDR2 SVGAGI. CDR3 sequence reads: CASSQDRSYEQYF. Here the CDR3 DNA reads TGTGCCAGCAGCCAGGACAGGTCCTACGAGCAGTACTTC.